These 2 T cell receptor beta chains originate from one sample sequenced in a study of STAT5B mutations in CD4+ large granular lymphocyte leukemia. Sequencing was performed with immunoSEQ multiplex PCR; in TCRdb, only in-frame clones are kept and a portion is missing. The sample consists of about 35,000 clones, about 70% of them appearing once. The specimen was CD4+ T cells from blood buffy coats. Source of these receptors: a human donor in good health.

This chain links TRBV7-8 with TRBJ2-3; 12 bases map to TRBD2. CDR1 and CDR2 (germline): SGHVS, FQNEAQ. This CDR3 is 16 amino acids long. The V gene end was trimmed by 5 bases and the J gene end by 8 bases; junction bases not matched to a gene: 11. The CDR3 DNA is TGTGCCAGCAGCCCCAGCCTAGCGGGGGGGTCTGGTACGCAGTATTTT. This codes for CASSPSLAGGSGTQYF.

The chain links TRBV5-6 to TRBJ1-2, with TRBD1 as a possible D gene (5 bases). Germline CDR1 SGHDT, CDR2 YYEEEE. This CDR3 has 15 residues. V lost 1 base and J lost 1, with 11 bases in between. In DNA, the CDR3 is TGTGCCAGCAGCTTGTACGGGGCTGATAACTATGGCTACACCTTC. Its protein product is CASSLYGADNYGYTF.